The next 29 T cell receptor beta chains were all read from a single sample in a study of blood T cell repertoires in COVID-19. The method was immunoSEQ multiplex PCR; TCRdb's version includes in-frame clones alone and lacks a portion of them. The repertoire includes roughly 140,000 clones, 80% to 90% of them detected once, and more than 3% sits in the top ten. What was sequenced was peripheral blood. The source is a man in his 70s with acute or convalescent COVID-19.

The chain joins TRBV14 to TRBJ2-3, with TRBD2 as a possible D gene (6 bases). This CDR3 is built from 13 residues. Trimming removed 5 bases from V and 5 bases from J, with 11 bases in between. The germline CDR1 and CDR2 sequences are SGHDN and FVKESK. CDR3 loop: CASSIRREDTQYF. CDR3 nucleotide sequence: TGTGCCAGCAGCATTAGGAGGGAAGATACGCAGTATTTT.

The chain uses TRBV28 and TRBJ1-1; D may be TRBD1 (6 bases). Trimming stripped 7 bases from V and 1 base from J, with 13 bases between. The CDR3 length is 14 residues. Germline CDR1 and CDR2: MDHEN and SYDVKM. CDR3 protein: CASTPGTTNTEAFF. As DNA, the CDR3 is TGTGCCAGCACCCCCGGGACAACGAACACTGAAGCTTTCTTT.

CDR3 residues: CASSLETGNNEQFF. The CDR3 DNA sequence: TGTGCCAGCTCACTTGAGACAGGGAACAATGAGCAGTTCTTC. The chain uses TRBV18 and TRBJ2-1; TRBD1 matches at 7 bases. The germline V gene has CDR1 KGHSH and CDR2 LQKENI. The trim removed 4 bases at V and 5 bases at J, leaving 5 bases unmatched. The CDR3 extends over 14 amino acids.

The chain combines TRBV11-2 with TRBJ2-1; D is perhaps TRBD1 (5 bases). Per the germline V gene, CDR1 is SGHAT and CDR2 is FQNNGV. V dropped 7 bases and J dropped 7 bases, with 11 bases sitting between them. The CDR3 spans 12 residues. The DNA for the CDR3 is TGTGCCAGCAAGGAAAGGGGTAATGAGCAGTTCTTC. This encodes CASKERGNEQFF.

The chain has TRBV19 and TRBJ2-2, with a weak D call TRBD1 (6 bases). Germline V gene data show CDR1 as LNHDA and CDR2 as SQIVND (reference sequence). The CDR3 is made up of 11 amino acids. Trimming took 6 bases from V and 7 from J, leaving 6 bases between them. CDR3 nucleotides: TGTGCCAGTAGCAGGGGCGGGGAGCTGTTTTTT. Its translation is CASSRGGELFF.

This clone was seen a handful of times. CDR3 sequence: CASSLRAGEYTDTQYF. The CDR3 coding sequence is TGTGCCAGCAGCTTAAGGGCAGGGGAATACACAGATACGCAGTATTTT. The chain carries TRBV7-2 and TRBJ2-3; D may be TRBD1 (6 bases). CDR3 length: 16 amino acids. Germline V gene sequence: CDR1 SGHTA, CDR2 FQGNSA. Trimming left V 2 bases short and J 2 bases short, with 14 bases between.

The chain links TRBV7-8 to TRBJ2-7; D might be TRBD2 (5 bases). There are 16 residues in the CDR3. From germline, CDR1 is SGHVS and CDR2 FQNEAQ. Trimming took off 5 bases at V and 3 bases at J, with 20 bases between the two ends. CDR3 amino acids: CASSRMGRGKLYEQYF. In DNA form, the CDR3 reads TGTGCCAGCAGCCGAATGGGCCGGGGAAAGCTCTACGAGCAGTACTTC.

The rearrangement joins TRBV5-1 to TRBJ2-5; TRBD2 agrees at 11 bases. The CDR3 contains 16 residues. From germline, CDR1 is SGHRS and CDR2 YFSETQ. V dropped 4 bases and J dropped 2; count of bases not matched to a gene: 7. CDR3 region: CASSRGLAEVQETQYF. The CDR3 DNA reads TGCGCCAGCAGCCGGGGACTAGCGGAGGTACAAGAGACCCAGTACTTC.

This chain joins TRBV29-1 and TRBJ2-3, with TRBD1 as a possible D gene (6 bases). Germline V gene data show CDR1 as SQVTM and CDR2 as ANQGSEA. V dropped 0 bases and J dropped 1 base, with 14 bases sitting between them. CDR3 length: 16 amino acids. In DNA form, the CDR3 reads TGCAGCGTTGAAGATCCGTCACAGGGACGCACAGATACGCAGTATTTT. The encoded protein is CSVEDPSQGRTDTQYF.

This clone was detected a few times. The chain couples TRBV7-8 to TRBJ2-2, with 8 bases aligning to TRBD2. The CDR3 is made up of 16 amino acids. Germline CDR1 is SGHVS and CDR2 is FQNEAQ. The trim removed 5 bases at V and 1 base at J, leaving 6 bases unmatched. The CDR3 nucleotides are TGTGCCAGCAGCCCACGGACTAGCCGGAACACCGGGGAGCTGTTTTTT. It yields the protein CASSPRTSRNTGELFF.

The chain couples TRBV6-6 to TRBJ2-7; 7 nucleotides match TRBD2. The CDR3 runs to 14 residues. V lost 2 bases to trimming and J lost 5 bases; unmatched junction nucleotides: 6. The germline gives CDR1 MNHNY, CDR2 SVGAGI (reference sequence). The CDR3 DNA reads TGTGCCAGCAGTTACCCAGCGGGAATCGACGAGCAGTACTTC. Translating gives CASSYPAGIDEQYF.

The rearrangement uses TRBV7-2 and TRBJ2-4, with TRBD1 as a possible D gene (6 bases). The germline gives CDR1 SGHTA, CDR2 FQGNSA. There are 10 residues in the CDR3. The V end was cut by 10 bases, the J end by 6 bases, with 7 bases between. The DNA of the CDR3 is TGTGCCACAGGGGCAAACATTCAGTACTTC. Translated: CATGANIQYF.

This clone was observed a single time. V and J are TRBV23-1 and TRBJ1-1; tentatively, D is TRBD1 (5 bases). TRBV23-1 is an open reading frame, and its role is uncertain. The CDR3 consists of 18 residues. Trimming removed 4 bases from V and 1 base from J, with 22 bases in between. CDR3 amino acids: CASSPINAGLGENTEAFF. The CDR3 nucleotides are TGCGCCAGCAGTCCCATTAATGCAGGGCTTGGTGAGAACACTGAAGCTTTCTTT.

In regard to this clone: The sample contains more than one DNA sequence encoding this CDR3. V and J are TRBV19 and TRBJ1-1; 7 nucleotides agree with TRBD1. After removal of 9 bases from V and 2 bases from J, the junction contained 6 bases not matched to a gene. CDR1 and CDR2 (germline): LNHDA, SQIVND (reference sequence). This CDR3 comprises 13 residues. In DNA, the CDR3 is TGTGCCAGCCGACAGGGCAGAAACACTGAAGCTTTCTTT. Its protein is CASRQGRNTEAFF.

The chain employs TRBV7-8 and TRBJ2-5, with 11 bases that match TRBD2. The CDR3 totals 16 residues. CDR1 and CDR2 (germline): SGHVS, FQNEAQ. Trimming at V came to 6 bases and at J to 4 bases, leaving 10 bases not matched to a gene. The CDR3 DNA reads TGTGCCAGCAGTCATTTAGCGGGAGGGCCGGGAGAGACCCAGTACTTC. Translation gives CASSHLAGGPGETQYF. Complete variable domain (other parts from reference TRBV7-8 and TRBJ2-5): GAGVSQSPRYKVAKRGQDVALRCDPISGHVSLFWYQQALGQGPEFLTYFQNEAQLDKSGLPSDRFFAERPEGSVSTLKIQRTQQEDSAVYLCASSHLAGGPGETQYFGPGTRLLVL.

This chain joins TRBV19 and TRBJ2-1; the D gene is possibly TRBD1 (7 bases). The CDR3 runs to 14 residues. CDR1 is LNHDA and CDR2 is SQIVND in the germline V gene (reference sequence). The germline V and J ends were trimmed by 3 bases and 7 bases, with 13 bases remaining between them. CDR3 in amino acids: CASSIQGGRNEQFF. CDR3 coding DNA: TGTGCCAGTAGTATTCAGGGGGGAAGGAATGAGCAGTTCTTC.

CDR3 protein: CASSLGAGRQGNQPQHF. In nucleotides, the CDR3 is TGTGCCAGCAGTTTAGGTGCTGGGCGACAGGGCAATCAGCCCCAGCATTTT. The V gene is TRBV27, the J gene TRBJ1-5; a possible D gene is TRBD1 (6 bases). Trimming pared 2 bases from V and 2 bases from J, leaving 16 bases between. Germline CDR1 is MNHEY and CDR2 is SMNVEV (reference sequence). This CDR3 is 17 amino acids long.

Here the CDR3 reads CASLGGARDTGELFF. In DNA, the CDR3 is TGTGCCAGTTTAGGGGGGGCGAGAGACACCGGGGAGCTGTTTTTT. The chain links TRBV28 to TRBJ2-2, with D tentatively TRBD2 (7 bases). V shed 9 bases and J shed 3 bases, with 17 bases lying between them. In germline, CDR1 is MDHEN, CDR2 SYDVKM. This CDR3 contains 15 residues. The full variable domain, with the rest looked up from reference TRBV28 and TRBJ2-2, is DVKVTQSSRYLVKRTGEKVFLECVQDMDHENMFWYRQDPGLGLRLIYFSYDVKMKEKGDIPEGYSVSREKKERFSLILESASTNQTSMYLCASLGGARDTGELFFGEGSRLTVL.

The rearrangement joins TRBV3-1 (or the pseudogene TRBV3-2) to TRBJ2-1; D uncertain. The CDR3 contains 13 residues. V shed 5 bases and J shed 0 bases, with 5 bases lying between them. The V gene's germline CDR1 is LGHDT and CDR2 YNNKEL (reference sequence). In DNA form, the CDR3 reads TGTGCCAGCAGCATCATCTCCTACAATGAGCAGTTCTTC. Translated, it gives CASSIISYNEQFF.

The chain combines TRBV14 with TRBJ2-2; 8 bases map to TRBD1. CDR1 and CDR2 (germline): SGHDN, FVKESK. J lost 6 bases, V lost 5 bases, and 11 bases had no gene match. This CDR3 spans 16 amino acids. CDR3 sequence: CASSSRTGKEAGELFF. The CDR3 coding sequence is TGTGCCAGCAGCTCGCGGACAGGGAAAGAGGCCGGGGAGCTGTTTTTT.

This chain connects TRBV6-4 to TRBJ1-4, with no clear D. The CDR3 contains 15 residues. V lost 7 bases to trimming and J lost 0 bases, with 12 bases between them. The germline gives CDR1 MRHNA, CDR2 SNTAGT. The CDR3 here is CASTQPGSTNEKLFF. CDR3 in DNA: TGTGCCAGCACCCAGCCGGGGTCAACTAATGAAAAACTGTTTTTT.

The CDR3 protein is CASSGRGQGGLYTQYF. The CDR3 DNA reads as TGCGCCAGCTCCGGACGGGGACAGGGAGGACTGTATACGCAGTATTTT. The V gene is TRBV5-1, the J gene TRBJ2-3; 9 bases line up with TRBD1. Germline CDR1 is SGHRS and CDR2 is YFSETQ. This CDR3 is 16 amino acids long. V shed 7 bases, J shed 7 bases, and the junction held 16 bases outside the gene matches.

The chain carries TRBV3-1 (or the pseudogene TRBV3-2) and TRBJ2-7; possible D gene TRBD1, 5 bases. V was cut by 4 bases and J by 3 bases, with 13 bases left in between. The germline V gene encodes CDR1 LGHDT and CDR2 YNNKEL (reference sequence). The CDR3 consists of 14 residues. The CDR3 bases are TGTGCCAGCAGCCCTCAAGGGGCAATCTACGAGCAGTACTTC. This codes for CASSPQGAIYEQYF.

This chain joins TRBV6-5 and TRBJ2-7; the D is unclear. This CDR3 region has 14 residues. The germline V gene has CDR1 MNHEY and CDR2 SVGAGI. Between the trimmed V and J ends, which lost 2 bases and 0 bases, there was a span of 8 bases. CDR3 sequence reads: CASSYGGVSYEQYF. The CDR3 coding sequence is TGTGCCAGCAGTTACGGTGGAGTCTCCTACGAGCAGTACTTC.

The CDR3 DNA reads as TGCGCCAGCAGCTTGGGCGCCGGGAGAACCTCCTCCTACAATGAGCAGTTCTTC. This translates into CASSLGAGRTSSYNEQFF. The chain employs TRBV5-1 and TRBJ2-1, with a weak D call TRBD2 (6 bases). This CDR3 region has 18 residues. Per the germline V gene, CDR1 is SGHRS and CDR2 is YFSETQ. V dropped 0 bases and J dropped 0 bases, with 16 bases sitting between them.

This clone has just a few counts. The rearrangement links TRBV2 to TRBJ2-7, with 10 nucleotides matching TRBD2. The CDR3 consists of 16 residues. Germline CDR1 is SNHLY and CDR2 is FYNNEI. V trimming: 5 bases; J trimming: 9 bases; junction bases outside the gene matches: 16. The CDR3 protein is CASSPSSGSGGRGQYF. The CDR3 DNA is TGTGCCAGCAGTCCCTCTAGCGGGAGTGGTGGACGGGGGCAGTACTTC.

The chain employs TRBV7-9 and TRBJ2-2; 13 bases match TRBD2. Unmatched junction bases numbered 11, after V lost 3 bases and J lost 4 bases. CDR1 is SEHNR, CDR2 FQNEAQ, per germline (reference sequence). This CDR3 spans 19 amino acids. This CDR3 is CASSFPGLAGPLGTGELFF. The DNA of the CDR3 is TGTGCCAGCAGCTTTCCGGGACTAGCGGGACCGCTCGGCACCGGGGAGCTGTTTTTT.

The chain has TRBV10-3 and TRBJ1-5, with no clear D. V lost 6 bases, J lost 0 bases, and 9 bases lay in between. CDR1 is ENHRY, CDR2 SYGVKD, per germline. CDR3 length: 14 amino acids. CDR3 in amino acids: CAIRGSSSNQPQHF. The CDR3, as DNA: TGTGCCATCAGGGGCAGCTCTAGCAATCAGCCCCAGCATTTT.

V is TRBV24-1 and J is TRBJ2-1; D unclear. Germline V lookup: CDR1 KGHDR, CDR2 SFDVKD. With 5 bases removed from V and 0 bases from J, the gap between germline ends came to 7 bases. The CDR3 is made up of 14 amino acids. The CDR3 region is CATSAASSYNEQFF. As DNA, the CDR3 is TGTGCCACCAGTGCCGCCAGCTCCTACAATGAGCAGTTCTTC.